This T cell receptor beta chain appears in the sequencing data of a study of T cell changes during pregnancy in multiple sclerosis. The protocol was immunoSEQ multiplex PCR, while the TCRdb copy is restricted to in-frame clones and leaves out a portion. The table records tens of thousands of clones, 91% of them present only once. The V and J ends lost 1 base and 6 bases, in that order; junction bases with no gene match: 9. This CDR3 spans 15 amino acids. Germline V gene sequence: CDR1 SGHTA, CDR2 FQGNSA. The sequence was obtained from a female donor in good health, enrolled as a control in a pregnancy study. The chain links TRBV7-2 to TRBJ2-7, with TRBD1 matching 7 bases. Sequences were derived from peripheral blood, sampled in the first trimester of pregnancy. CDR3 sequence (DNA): TGTGCCAGCAGCTTAGGGGCAGGGGGTAGGTTCGAGCAGTACTTC. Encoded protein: CASSLGAGGRFEQYF.